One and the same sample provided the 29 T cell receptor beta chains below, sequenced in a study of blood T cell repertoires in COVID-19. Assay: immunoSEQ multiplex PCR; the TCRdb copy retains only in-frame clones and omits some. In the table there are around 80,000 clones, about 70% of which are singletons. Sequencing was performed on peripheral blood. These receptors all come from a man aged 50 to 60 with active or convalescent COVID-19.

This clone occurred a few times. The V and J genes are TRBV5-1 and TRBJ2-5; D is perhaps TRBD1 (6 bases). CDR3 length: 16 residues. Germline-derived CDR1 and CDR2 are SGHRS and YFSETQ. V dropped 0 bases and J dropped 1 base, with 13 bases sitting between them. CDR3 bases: TGCGCCAGCAGCTTGGGCTCACAGGGTTCCCAAGAGACCCAGTACTTC. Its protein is CASSLGSQGSQETQYF.

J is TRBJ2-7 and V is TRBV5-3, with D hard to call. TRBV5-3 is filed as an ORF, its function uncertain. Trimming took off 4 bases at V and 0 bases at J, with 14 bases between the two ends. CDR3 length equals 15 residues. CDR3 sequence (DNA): TGTGCCAGAAGCCCCAGGCGAATCAGCTCCTACGAGCAGTACTTC. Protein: CARSPRRISSYEQYF.

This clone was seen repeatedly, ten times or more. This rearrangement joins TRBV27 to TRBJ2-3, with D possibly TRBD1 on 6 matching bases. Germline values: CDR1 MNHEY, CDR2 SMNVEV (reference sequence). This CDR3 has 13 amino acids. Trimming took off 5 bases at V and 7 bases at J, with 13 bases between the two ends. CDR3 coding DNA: TGTGCCAGCAGTGGGGGCCTCGGCAATACGCAGTATTTT. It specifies CASSGGLGNTQYF.

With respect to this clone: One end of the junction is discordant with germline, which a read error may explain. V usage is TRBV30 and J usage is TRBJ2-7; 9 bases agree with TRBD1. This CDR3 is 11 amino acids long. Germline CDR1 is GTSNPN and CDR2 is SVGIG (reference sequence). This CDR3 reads CAWSIRDRESF. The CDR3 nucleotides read TGTGCCTGGAGTATCCGGGACAGGGAAAGCTTC.

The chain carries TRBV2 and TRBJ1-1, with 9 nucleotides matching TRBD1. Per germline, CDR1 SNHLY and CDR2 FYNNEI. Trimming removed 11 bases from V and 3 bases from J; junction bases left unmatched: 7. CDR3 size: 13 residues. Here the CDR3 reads CAGLRDRDTEAFF. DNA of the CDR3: TGTGCCGGACTCCGGGACAGGGACACTGAAGCTTTCTTT.

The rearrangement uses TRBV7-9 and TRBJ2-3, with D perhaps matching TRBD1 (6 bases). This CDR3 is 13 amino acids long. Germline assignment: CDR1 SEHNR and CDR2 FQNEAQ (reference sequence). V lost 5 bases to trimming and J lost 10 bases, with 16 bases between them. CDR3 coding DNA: TGTGCCAGCAGCCTCCAGGGGCGTCGGGCGCAGTATTTT. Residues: CASSLQGRRAQYF.

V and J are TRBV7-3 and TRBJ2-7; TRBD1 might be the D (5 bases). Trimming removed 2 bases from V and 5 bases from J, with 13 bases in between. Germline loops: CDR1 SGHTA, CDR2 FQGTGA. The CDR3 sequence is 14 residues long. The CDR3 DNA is TGTGCCAGCAGCTTACAGGGCATGGGCGACGAGCAGTACTTC. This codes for CASSLQGMGDEQYF. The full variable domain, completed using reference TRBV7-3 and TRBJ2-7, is GAGVSQTPSNKVTEKGKYVELRCDPISGHTALYWYRQSLGQGPEFLIYFQGTGAADDSGLPNDRFFAVRPEGSVSTLKIQRTERGDSAVYLCASSLQGMGDEQYFGPGTRLTVT.

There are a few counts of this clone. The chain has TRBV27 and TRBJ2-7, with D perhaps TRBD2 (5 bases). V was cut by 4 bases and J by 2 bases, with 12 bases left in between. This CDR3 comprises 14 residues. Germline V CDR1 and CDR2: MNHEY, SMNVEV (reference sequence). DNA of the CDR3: TGTGCCAGCAGTTCAAGGACTGAACCCTACGAGCAGTACTTC. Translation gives CASSSRTEPYEQYF.

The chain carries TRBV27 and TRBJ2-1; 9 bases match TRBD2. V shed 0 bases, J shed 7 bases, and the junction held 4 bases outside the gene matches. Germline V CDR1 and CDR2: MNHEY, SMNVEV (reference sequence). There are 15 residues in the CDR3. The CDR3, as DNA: TGTGCCAGCAGTTTATCCCTAGCGGGGCGGAATGAGCAGTTCTTC. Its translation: CASSLSLAGRNEQFF.

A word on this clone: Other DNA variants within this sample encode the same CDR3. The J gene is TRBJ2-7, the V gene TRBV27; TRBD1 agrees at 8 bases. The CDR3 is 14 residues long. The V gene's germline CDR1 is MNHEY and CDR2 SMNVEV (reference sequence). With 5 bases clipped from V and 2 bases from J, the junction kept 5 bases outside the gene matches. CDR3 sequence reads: CASSTGQGPYEQYF. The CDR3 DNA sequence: TGTGCCAGCAGTACAGGACAGGGCCCCTACGAGCAGTACTTC.

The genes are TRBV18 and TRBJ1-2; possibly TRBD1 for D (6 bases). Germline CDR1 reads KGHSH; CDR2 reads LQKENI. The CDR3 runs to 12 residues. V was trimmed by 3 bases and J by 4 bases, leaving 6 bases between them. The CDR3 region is CASSPDSYGYTF. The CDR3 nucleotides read TGTGCCAGCTCACCGGACAGCTATGGCTACACCTTC.

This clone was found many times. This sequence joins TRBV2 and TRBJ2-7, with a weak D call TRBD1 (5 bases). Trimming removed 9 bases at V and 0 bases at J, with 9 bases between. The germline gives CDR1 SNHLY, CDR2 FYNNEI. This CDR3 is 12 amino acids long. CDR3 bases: TGTGCCAGACAGGAGACCTCCTACGAGCAGTACTTC. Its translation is CARQETSYEQYF.

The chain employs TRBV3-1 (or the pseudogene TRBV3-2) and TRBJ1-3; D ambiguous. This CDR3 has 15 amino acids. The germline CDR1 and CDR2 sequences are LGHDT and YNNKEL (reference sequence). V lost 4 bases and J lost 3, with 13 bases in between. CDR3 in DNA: TGTGCCAGCAGCCGATTCCGGGGATTTGGAAACACCATATATTTT. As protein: CASSRFRGFGNTIYF.

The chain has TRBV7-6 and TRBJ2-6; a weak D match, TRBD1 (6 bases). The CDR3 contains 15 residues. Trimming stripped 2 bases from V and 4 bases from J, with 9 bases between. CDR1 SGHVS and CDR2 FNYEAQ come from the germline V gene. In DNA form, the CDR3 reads TGTGCCAGCAGCTTACCAGGGACAGGGGCCAACGTCCTGACTTTC. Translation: CASSLPGTGANVLTF. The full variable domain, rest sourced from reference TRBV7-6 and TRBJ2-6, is GAGVSQSPRYKVTKRGQDVALRCDPISGHVSLYWYRQALGQGPEFLTYFNYEAQQDKSGLPNDRFSAERPEGSISTLTIQRTEQRDSAMYRCASSLPGTGANVLTFGAGSRLTVL.

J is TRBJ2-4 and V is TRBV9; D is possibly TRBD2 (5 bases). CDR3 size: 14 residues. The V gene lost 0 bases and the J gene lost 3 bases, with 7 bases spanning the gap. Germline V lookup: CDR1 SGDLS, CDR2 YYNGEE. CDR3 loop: CASSVDGGKNIQYF. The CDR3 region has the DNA TGTGCCAGCAGCGTAGATGGAGGCAAAAACATTCAGTACTTC.

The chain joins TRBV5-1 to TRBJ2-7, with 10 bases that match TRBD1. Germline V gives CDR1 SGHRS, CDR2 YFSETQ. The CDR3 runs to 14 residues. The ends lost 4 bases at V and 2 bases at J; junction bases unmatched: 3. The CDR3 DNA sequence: TGCGCCAGCAGCCCGACAGGGGGCACCTACGAGCAGTACTTC. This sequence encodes CASSPTGGTYEQYF.

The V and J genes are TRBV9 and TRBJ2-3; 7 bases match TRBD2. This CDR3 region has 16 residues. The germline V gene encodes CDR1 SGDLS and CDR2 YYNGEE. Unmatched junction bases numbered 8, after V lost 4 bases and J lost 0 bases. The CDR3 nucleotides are TGTGCCAGCAGCCCCCTGGGCGGGGGTAGCACAGATACGCAGTATTTT. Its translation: CASSPLGGGSTDTQYF. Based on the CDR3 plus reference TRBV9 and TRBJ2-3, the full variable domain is DSGVTQTPKHLITATGQRVTLRCSPRSGDLSVYWYQQSLDQGLQFLIQYYNGEERAKGNILERFSAQQFPDLHSELNLSSLELGDSALYFCASSPLGGGSTDTQYFGPGTRLTVL.

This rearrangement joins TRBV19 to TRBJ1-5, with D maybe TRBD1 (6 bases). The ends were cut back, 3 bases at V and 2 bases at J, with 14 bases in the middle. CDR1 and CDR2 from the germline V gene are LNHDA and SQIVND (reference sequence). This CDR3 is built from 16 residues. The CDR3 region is CASSILQGYGNQPQHF. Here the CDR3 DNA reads TGTGCCAGTAGTATCTTACAGGGATATGGCAATCAGCCCCAGCATTTT.

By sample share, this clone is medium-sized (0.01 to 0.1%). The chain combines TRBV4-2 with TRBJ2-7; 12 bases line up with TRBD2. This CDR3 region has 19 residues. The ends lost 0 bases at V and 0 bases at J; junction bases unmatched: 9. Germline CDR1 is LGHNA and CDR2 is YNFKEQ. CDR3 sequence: CASSQEEASGGANSYEQYF. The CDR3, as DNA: TGTGCCAGCAGCCAAGAGGAGGCTAGCGGGGGGGCTAACTCCTACGAGCAGTACTTC.

As DNA, the CDR3 is TGTGCCAGCAGCCAACGACAGAGCAACTATGGCTACACCTTC. It translates to CASSQRQSNYGYTF. The chain links TRBV3-1 (or the pseudogene TRBV3-2) to TRBJ1-2; the D gene is possibly TRBD1 (5 bases). The CDR3 length is 14 residues. V lost 2 bases and J 2 bases, leaving 9 bases between the germline ends. Germline V gene lookup returns CDR1 LGHDT and CDR2 YNNKEL (reference sequence).

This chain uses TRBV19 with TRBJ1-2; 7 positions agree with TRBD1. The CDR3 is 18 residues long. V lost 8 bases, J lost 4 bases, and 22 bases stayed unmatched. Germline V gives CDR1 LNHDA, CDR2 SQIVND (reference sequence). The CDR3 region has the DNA TGTGCCAGTCAACCCCCGGACGGGAGGGGGCAACGGGGCTATGGCTACACCTTC. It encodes CASQPPDGRGQRGYGYTF. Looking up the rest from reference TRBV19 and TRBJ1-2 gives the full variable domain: DGGITQSPKYLFRKEGQNVTLSCEQNLNHDAMYWYRQDPGQGLRLIYYSQIVNDFQKGDIAEGYSVSREKKESFPLTVTSAQKNPTAFYLCASQPPDGRGQRGYGYTFGSGTRLTVV.

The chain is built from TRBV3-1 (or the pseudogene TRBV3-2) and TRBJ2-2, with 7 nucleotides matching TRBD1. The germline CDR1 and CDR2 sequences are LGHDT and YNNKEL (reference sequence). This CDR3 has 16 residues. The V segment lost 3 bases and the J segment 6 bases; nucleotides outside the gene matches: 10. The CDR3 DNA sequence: TGTGCCAGCAGCCAGCTCCGGGACAGAACCGCCGGGGAGCTGTTTTTT. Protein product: CASSQLRDRTAGELFF.

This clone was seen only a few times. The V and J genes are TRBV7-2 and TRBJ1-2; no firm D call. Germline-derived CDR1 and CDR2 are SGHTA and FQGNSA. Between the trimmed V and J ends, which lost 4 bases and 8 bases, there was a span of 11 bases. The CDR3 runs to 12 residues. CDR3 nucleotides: TGTGCCAGCAGCTCCGGAGATTACGGCTACACCTTC. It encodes CASSSGDYGYTF.

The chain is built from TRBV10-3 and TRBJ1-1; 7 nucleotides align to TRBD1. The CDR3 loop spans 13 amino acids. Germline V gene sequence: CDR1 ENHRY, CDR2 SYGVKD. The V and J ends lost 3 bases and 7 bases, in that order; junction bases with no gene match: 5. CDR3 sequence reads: CAISENWDSEAFF. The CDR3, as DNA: TGTGCCATCAGTGAAAACTGGGACAGTGAAGCTTTCTTT.

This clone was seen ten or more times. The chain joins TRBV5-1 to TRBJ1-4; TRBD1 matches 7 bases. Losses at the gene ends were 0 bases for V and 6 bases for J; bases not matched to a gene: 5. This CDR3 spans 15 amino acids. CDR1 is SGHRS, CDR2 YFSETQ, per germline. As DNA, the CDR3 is TGCGCCAGCAGCTTGGGTGACAGGGAGGATGAAAAACTGTTTTTT. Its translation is CASSLGDREDEKLFF.

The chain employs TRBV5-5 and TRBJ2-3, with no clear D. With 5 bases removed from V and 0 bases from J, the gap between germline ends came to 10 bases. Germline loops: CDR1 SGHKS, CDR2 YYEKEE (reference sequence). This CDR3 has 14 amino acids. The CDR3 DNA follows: TGTGCCAGCAGGTTAACAATTAGCACAGATACGCAGTATTTT. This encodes CASRLTISTDTQYF.

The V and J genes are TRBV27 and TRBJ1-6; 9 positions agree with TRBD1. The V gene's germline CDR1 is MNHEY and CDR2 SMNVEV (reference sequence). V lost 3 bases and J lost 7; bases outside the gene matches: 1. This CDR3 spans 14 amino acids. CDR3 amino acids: CASSFDRGNSPLHF. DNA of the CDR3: TGTGCCAGCAGTTTTGACAGGGGGAATTCACCCCTCCACTTT.

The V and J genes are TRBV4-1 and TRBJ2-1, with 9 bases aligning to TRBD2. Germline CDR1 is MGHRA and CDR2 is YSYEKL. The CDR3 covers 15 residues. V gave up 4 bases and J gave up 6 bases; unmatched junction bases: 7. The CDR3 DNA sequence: TGCGCCAGCAGCCTTAGCGGGGGCGGAGGCAATGAGCAGTTCTTC. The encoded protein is CASSLSGGGGNEQFF.

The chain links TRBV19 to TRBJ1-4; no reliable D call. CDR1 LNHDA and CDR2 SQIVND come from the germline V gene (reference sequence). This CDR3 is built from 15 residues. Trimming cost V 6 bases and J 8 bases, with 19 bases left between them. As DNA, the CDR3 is TGTGCCAGTAGCCCACGTCGCGGACGGAGGGAAAAACTGTTTTTT. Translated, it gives CASSPRRGRREKLFF. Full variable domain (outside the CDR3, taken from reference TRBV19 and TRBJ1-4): DGGITQSPKYLFRKEGQNVTLSCEQNLNHDAMYWYRQDPGQGLRLIYYSQIVNDFQKGDIAEGYSVSREKKESFPLTVTSAQKNPTAFYLCASSPRRGRREKLFFGSGTQLSVL.